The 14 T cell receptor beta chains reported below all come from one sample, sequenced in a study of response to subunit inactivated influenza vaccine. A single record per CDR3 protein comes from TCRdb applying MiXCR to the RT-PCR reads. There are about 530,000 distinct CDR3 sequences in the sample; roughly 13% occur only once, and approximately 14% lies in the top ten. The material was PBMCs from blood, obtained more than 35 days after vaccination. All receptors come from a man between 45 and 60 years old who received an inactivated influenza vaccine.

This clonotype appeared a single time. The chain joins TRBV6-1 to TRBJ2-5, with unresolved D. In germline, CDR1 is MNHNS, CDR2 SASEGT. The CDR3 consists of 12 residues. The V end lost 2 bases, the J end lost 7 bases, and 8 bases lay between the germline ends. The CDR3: CASSERPATQYF. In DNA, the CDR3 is TGTGCCAGCAGTGAAAGGCCGGCGACCCAGTACTTC.

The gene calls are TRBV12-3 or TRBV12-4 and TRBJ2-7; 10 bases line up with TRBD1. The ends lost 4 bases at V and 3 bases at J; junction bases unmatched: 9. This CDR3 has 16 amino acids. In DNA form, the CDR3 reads TGTGCCAGCAGTTCTCCGGGACAGGGGTCATTCTACGAGCAGTACTTC. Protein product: CASSSPGQGSFYEQYF.

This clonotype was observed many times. The CDR3 loop reads CSAPGIGAYEQYF. CDR3 bases: TGCAGTGCCCCGGGGATCGGTGCCTACGAGCAGTACTTC. The rearrangement uses TRBV20-1 and TRBJ2-7, with D tentatively TRBD2 (5 bases). This CDR3 is built from 13 residues. Trimming took off 6 bases at V and 2 bases at J, with 14 bases between the two ends. Per germline, CDR1 DFQATT and CDR2 SNEGSKA (reference sequence).

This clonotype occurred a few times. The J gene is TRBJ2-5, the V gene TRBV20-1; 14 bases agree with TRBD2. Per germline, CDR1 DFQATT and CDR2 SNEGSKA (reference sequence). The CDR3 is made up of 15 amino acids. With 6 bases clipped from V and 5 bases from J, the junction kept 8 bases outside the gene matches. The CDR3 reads CSAHGLAGGRETQYF. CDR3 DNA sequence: TGCAGTGCCCATGGACTAGCGGGAGGACGCGAGACCCAGTACTTC.

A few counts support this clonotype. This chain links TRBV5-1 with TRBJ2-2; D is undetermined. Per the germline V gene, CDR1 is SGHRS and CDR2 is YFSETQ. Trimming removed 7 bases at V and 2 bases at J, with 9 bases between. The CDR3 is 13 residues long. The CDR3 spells CASRNYNTGELFF. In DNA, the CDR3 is TGCGCCAGCCGAAACTATAACACCGGGGAGCTGTTTTTT.

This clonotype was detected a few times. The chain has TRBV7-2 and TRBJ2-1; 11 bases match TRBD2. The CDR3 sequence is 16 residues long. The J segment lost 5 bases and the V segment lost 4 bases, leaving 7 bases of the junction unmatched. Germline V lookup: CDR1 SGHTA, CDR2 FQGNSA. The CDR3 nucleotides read TGTGCCAGCAGCTCAGGGACTAGCGGACCCAACAATGAGCAGTTCTTC. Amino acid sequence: CASSSGTSGPNNEQFF.

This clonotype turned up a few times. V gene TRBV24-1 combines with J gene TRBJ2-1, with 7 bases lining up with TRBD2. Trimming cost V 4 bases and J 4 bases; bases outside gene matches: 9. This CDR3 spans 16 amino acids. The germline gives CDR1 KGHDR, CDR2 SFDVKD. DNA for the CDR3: TGTGCCACCAGTGACGACGATGAGCGGGAATACAATGAGCAGTTCTTC. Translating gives CATSDDDEREYNEQFF.

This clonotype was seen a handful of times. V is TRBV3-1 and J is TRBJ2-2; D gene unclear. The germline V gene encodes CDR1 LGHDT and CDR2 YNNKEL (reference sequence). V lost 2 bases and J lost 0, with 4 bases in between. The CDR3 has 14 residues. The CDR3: CASSQYSNTGELFF. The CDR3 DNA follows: TGTGCCAGCAGCCAATATTCGAACACCGGGGAGCTGTTTTTT.

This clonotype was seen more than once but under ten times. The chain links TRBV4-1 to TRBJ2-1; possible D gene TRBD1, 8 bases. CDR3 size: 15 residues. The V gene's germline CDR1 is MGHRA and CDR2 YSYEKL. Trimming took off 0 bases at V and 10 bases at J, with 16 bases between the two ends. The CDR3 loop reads CASSQEGTGGVEQFF. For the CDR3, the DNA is TGCGCCAGCAGCCAAGAGGGAACAGGGGGGGTGGAGCAGTTCTTC.

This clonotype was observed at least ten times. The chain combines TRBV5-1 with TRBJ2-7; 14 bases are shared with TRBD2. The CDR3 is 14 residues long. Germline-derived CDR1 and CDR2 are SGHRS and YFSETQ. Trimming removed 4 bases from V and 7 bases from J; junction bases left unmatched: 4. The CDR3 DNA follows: TGCGCCAGCAGCGACCGGACTAGCGGGGGGGAGCAGTACTTC. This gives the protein CASSDRTSGGEQYF.

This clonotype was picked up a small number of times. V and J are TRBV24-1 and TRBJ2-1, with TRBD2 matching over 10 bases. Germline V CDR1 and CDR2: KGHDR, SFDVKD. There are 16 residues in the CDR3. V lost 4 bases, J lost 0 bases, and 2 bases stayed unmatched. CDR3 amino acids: CATSDQREGSYNEQFF. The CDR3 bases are TGTGCCACCAGTGACCAGCGGGAGGGCTCCTACAATGAGCAGTTCTTC.

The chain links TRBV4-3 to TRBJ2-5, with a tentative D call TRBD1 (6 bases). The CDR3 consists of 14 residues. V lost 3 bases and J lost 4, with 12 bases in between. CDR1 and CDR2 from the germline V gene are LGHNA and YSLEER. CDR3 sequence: CASSQDLRGETQYF. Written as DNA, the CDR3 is TGCGCCAGCAGCCAGGACCTCAGGGGAGAGACCCAGTACTTC.

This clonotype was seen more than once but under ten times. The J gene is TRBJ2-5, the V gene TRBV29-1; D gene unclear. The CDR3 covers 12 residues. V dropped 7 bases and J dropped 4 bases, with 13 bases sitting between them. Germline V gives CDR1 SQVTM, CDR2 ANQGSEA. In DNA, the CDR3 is TGCAGCGCCGGACGGTTGGGAGAGACCCAGTACTTC. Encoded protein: CSAGRLGETQYF.

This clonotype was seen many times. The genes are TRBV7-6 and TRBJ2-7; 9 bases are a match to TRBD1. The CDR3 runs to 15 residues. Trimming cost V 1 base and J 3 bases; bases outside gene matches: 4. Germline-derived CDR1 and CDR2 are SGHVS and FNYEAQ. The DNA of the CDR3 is TGTGCCAGCAGCTTAGTTGGACAGGGGAACTACGAGCAGTACTTC. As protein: CASSLVGQGNYEQYF.